These T cell receptor beta chains were read from a single sample in a study of early T cells in non-severe SARS-CoV-2 infection. Using its own MiXCR run on the 5' RACE reads, TCRdb lists one record per CDR3 protein. The table records over 75,000 distinct CDR3 sequences, roughly 13% of them present only once. Sequenced: whole blood. These receptors all stem from an adult who was a healthcare worker with PCR-confirmed SARS-CoV-2 infection or an uninfected control (not recorded which). The CDR3 runs from the conserved cysteine through the conserved F or W. Each record gives: V gene, J gene, D gene, clone size, CDR3 protein, CDR3 DNA. A D gene is named only where the DNA matches it firmly. Size is stated for part of the rows, as once, few or many counts, or as a class when the clone is expanded.

v_gene: TRBV7-9
j_gene: TRBJ2-7
d_gene: TRBD1
abundance: -
CDR3aa: CASSPRQGGTYEQYF
CDR3nt: TGTGCCAGCAGCCCAAGACAGGGGGGAACCTACGAGCAGTACTTC

v_gene: TRBV5-7
j_gene: TRBJ2-4
d_gene: -
abundance: few
CDR3aa: CASSLSGIAKNIQYF
CDR3nt: TGTGCCAGCAGCTTGTCGGGGATAGCCAAAAACATTCAGTACTTC

v_gene: TRBV29-1
j_gene: TRBJ2-7
d_gene: -
abundance: many
CDR3aa: CSVLPRDKSYEQYF
CDR3nt: TGCAGCGTCCTACCTAGGGACAAGAGCTACGAGCAGTACTTC

v_gene: TRBV11-2
j_gene: TRBJ1-5
d_gene: -
abundance: many
CDR3aa: CASSLTTGSGQPQHF
CDR3nt: TGTGCCAGCAGCCTAACAACAGGGTCGGGTCAGCCCCAGCATTTT

v_gene: TRBV19
j_gene: TRBJ1-6
d_gene: -
abundance: many
CDR3aa: CASRRGFGSSPLHF
CDR3nt: TGTGCCAGTAGACGGGGATTTGGGAGCTCACCCCTCCACTTT

v_gene: TRBV7-2
j_gene: TRBJ2-5
d_gene: TRBD2
abundance: few
CDR3aa: CASSLAAGTHQGTQYF
CDR3nt: TGTGCCAGCAGCTTAGCAGCGGGGACCCACCAAGGGACCCAGTACTTC

v_gene: TRBV10-3
j_gene: TRBJ1-3
d_gene: -
abundance: few
CDR3aa: CAISDTGKAGNTIYF
CDR3nt: TGTGCCATCAGCGATACAGGGAAGGCTGGAAACACCATATATTTT

v_gene: TRBV25-1
j_gene: TRBJ2-7
d_gene: -
abundance: -
CDR3aa: CASSPSGGSYEQYF
CDR3nt: TGTGCCAGCAGCCCGTCCGGCGGCTCCTACGAGCAGTACTTC

v_gene: TRBV7-9
j_gene: TRBJ1-1
d_gene: -
abundance: -
CDR3aa: CASSLEGASEAFF
CDR3nt: TGTGCCAGCAGCTTAGAAGGGGCAAGTGAAGCTTTCTTT

v_gene: TRBV7-2
j_gene: TRBJ1-5
d_gene: -
abundance: -
CDR3aa: CASSPTQGVGQPQHF
CDR3nt: TGTGCCAGCAGCCCAACACAGGGTGTGGGACAGCCCCAGCATTTT

v_gene: TRBV29-1
j_gene: TRBJ1-2
d_gene: -
abundance: few
CDR3aa: CSVDSGWWYGYTF
CDR3nt: TGCAGCGTTGACTCAGGGTGGTGGTATGGCTACACCTTC

v_gene: TRBV20-1
j_gene: TRBJ2-3
d_gene: TRBD1
abundance: many
CDR3aa: CSARVLGQGSDTQYF
CDR3nt: TGCAGTGCGAGAGTGTTAGGACAGGGATCTGATACGCAGTATTTT

v_gene: TRBV20-1
j_gene: TRBJ2-3
d_gene: TRBD2
abundance: -
CDR3aa: CSARDSSGGATDTQYF
CDR3nt: TGCAGTGCTAGAGATTCATCCGGGGGGGCCACAGATACGCAGTATTTT

v_gene: TRBV2
j_gene: TRBJ1-6
d_gene: -
abundance: many
CDR3aa: CASRQWAGGSPLHF
CDR3nt: TGTGCCAGCAGACAGTGGGCTGGAGGATCACCCCTCCACTTT

v_gene: TRBV19
j_gene: TRBJ1-5
d_gene: -
abundance: many
CDR3aa: CASRDGSNQPQHF
CDR3nt: TGTGCCAGCCGGGACGGTAGCAATCAGCCCCAGCATTTT

v_gene: TRBV7-2
j_gene: TRBJ2-7
d_gene: TRBD1
abundance: few
CDR3aa: CASRFKGQSYEQYF
CDR3nt: TGTGCCAGCAGATTTAAGGGACAGAGTTACGAGCAGTACTTC

v_gene: TRBV18
j_gene: TRBJ1-5
d_gene: TRBD1
abundance: -
CDR3aa: CASSRYSGQGAAEPQHF
CDR3nt: TGTGCCAGCTCACGCTACTCGGGACAGGGGGCTGCGGAGCCCCAGCATTTT

v_gene: TRBV4-1
j_gene: TRBJ1-5
d_gene: -
abundance: few
CDR3aa: CASSQEGDLSNQPQHF
CDR3nt: TGCGCCAGCAGCCAAGAAGGGGACCTTAGCAATCAGCCCCAGCATTTT

v_gene: TRBV20-1
j_gene: TRBJ2-7
d_gene: TRBD2
abundance: many
CDR3aa: CSARSGLAGDFYEQYF
CDR3nt: TGCAGTGCTAGAAGTGGACTAGCGGGGGATTTCTACGAGCAGTACTTC

v_gene: TRBV19
j_gene: TRBJ1-2
d_gene: -
abundance: -
CDR3aa: CASSMPPGYTF
CDR3nt: TGTGCCAGTAGTATGCCACCGGGCTACACCTTC

v_gene: TRBV28
j_gene: TRBJ1-1
d_gene: TRBD1
abundance: -
CDR3aa: CASYGQGEAFF
CDR3nt: TGTGCCAGCTATGGACAGGGTGAAGCTTTCTTT

v_gene: TRBV27
j_gene: TRBJ1-1
d_gene: TRBD1
abundance: many
CDR3aa: CASSPSQGVANTEAFF
CDR3nt: TGTGCCAGCAGTCCCTCCCAGGGGGTCGCGAACACTGAAGCTTTCTTT

v_gene: TRBV5-6
j_gene: TRBJ2-7
d_gene: -
abundance: -
CDR3aa: CASSPGASSYEQYF
CDR3nt: TGTGCCAGCAGCCCGGGGGCGAGCTCCTACGAGCAGTACTTC

v_gene: TRBV14
j_gene: TRBJ2-7
d_gene: -
abundance: many
CDR3aa: CASSQGLGLSYEQYF
CDR3nt: TGTGCCAGCAGCCAAGGGCTGGGACTTTCCTACGAGCAGTACTTC

v_gene: TRBV5-1
j_gene: TRBJ1-1
d_gene: -
abundance: many
CDR3aa: CASRQGNTEAFF
CDR3nt: TGCGCCAGCAGACAGGGGAACACTGAAGCTTTCTTT

v_gene: TRBV29-1
j_gene: TRBJ2-3
d_gene: -
abundance: few
CDR3aa: CSVIRRRGTGTDTQYF
CDR3nt: TGCAGCGTCATACGTAGAAGGGGGACGGGCACAGATACGCAGTATTTT

v_gene: TRBV3-1
j_gene: TRBJ1-1
d_gene: -
abundance: many
CDR3aa: CASSQKGSEAFF
CDR3nt: TGTGCCAGCAGCCAGAAAGGGTCTGAAGCTTTCTTT

v_gene: TRBV11-2
j_gene: TRBJ2-6
d_gene: -
abundance: few
CDR3aa: CASSHPGANVLTF
CDR3nt: TGTGCCAGCAGCCACCCTGGGGCCAACGTCCTGACTTTC

v_gene: TRBV29-1
j_gene: TRBJ2-1
d_gene: -
abundance: -
CDR3aa: CSAGDDEQFF
CDR3nt: TGCAGCGCGGGGGACGATGAGCAGTTCTTC

v_gene: TRBV12-3/TRBV12-4
j_gene: TRBJ2-7
d_gene: -
abundance: many
CDR3aa: CASSSRGQLSYEQYF
CDR3nt: TGTGCCAGCAGTTCAAGAGGACAGCTGTCCTACGAGCAGTACTTC

v_gene: TRBV2
j_gene: TRBJ1-1
d_gene: -
abundance: -
CDR3aa: CASSEAGSMNTEAFF
CDR3nt: TGTGCCAGCAGTGAAGCCGGCAGTATGAACACTGAAGCTTTCTTT

v_gene: TRBV6-1
j_gene: TRBJ2-7
d_gene: -
abundance: few
CDR3aa: CASSDGWTMFYEQYF
CDR3nt: TGTGCCAGCAGTGACGGGTGGACCATGTTCTACGAGCAGTACTTC

v_gene: TRBV18
j_gene: TRBJ1-5
d_gene: -
abundance: many
CDR3aa: CASSPPQDRSNQPQHF
CDR3nt: TGTGCCAGCTCACCACCCCAGGACAGATCTAATCAGCCCCAGCATTTT

v_gene: TRBV3-1
j_gene: TRBJ2-5
d_gene: TRBD2
abundance: -
CDR3aa: CASSQGLAGQYQETQYF
CDR3nt: TGTGCCAGCAGCCAAGGACTAGCGGGGCAGTACCAAGAGACCCAGTACTTC

v_gene: TRBV2
j_gene: TRBJ1-4
d_gene: -
abundance: many
CDR3aa: CASNSGRRATNEKLFF
CDR3nt: TGTGCCAGTAACTCAGGGAGGAGGGCAACTAATGAAAAACTGTTTTTT

v_gene: TRBV6-6
j_gene: TRBJ1-3
d_gene: -
abundance: many
CDR3aa: CASSYVAESPYF
CDR3nt: TGTGCCAGCAGTTACGTCGCGGAGTCCCCTTATTTT

v_gene: TRBV2
j_gene: TRBJ2-2
d_gene: TRBD2
abundance: many
CDR3aa: CASSGLAGGELFF
CDR3nt: TGTGCCAGCAGTGGACTAGCCGGCGGGGAGCTGTTTTTT

v_gene: TRBV11-2
j_gene: TRBJ1-1
d_gene: -
abundance: many
CDR3aa: CASSLSGSRNTEAFF
CDR3nt: TGTGCCAGCAGCTTAAGTGGGTCGAGGAACACTGAAGCTTTCTTT

v_gene: TRBV7-3
j_gene: TRBJ2-2
d_gene: -
abundance: many
CDR3aa: CASSLMDSPLFF
CDR3nt: TGTGCCAGCAGCTTGATGGACAGTCCGCTGTTTTTT

v_gene: TRBV7-2
j_gene: TRBJ1-2
d_gene: -
abundance: many
CDR3aa: CASSLSLAGDYGYTF
CDR3nt: TGTGCCAGCAGCTTAAGTTTGGCAGGGGACTATGGCTACACCTTC

v_gene: TRBV28
j_gene: TRBJ2-7
d_gene: -
abundance: few
CDR3aa: CASRGLVYEQYF
CDR3nt: TGTGCCAGCAGGGGGCTCGTTTACGAGCAGTACTTC

v_gene: TRBV28
j_gene: TRBJ1-1
d_gene: TRBD1
abundance: -
CDR3aa: CASSPPRQGNGEAFF
CDR3nt: TGTGCCAGCAGTCCCCCCCGACAGGGCAATGGTGAAGCTTTCTTT

v_gene: TRBV10-3
j_gene: TRBJ1-4
d_gene: TRBD1
abundance: many
CDR3aa: CAISETGTGNEKLFF
CDR3nt: TGTGCCATCAGTGAGACTGGGACAGGCAACGAAAAACTGTTTTTT

v_gene: TRBV20-1
j_gene: TRBJ2-7
d_gene: TRBD1
abundance: -
CDR3aa: CSASSGQGRHEQYF
CDR3nt: TGCAGTGCCTCTAGCGGACAGGGGCGACACGAGCAGTACTTC

v_gene: TRBV28
j_gene: TRBJ1-1
d_gene: -
abundance: many
CDR3aa: CASSLWNTEAFF
CDR3nt: TGTGCCAGCAGCCTTTGGAACACTGAAGCTTTCTTT